These T cell receptor beta chains were read from a single sample in a study of T cell changes during pregnancy in multiple sclerosis. TCRdb's table, derived via immunoSEQ multiplex PCR, lists solely in-frame clones and lacks some. The sample lists about 55,000 clones, more than 80% occurring once. The material was CD4+ T cells from peripheral blood mononuclear cells, obtained in the first trimester of pregnancy. Receptors originate from a female donor with multiple sclerosis, enrolled in a pregnancy study. The CDR3 runs from the conserved cysteine through the conserved F or W. Fields, in order: V gene, D gene, J gene, clone size, CDR3 protein, CDR3 DNA. D genes are given only for firm matches. Not all rows give a size; the values are once, few, many and, for expanded clones, a class.

>TRBV5-1|TRBD2|TRBJ2-1|few
CASSRGLATSSYNEQFF
TGCGCCAGCAGCCGTGGACTAGCTACCAGCTCCTACAATGAGCAGTTCTTC
>TRBV12-5|-|TRBJ1-2|-
CASGLQSNMEGPGYGYTF
TGTGCTAGTGGTTTGCAATCAAACATGGAGGGGCCCGGCTATGGCTACACCTTC
>TRBV6-1|TRBD1|TRBJ1-2|-
CASSDRGDGPGYTF
TGTGCCAGCAGTGACAGGGGGGACGGCCCTGGCTACACCTTC
>TRBV27|TRBD2|TRBJ2-1|-
CASRSGLAGVEQFF
TGTGCCAGCAGATCGGGACTAGCGGGTGTTGAGCAGTTCTTC
>TRBV15|TRBD2|TRBJ2-7|-
CATSGTSGSSYEQYF
TGTGCCACCAGCGGGACTAGCGGGAGCTCCTACGAGCAGTACTTC
>TRBV4-1|-|TRBJ1-2|-
CASSRLKGGAYGYTF
TGCGCCAGCAGCCGATTGAAGGGAGGGGCCTATGGCTACACCTTC
>TRBV5-1|-|TRBJ2-2|-
CASSTDRRPTGELFF
TGCGCCAGCAGCACTGACCGGAGGCCCACCGGGGAGCTGTTTTTT
>TRBV19|TRBD1|TRBJ1-5|-
CASSKGQGKGQPQHF
TGTGCCAGTAGCAAGGGACAGGGAAAAGGTCAGCCCCAGCATTTT
>TRBV7-2|TRBD1|TRBJ2-4|-
CASSLPNRGRAKNIQYF
TGTGCCAGCAGCTTACCCAACAGGGGGCGAGCCAAAAACATTCAGTACTTC
>TRBV28|-|TRBJ2-1|many
CASTTPLSFGGANNEQFF
TGTGCCAGCACCACCCCCCTGAGTTTTGGCGGGGCCAACAATGAGCAGTTCTTC
>TRBV6-1|TRBD1|TRBJ1-5|-
CASSGTANSNQPQHF
TGTGCCAGCAGCGGGACAGCTAATAGCAATCAGCCCCAGCATTTT
>TRBV7-2|TRBD1|TRBJ1-1|-
CASSANRGSTEAFF
TGTGCCAGCAGCGCCAACAGGGGAAGCACTGAAGCTTTCTTT
>TRBV28|-|TRBJ2-7|-
CASSSHYEQYF
TGTGCCAGCAGTTCCCACTACGAGCAGTACTTC
>TRBV27|-|TRBJ2-3|-
CASSRQRRQWDTQYF
TGTGCCAGCAGTCGACAGAGACGCCAGTGGGATACGCAGTATTTT
>TRBV25-1|TRBD1|TRBJ1-5|-
CASNLYIGTENQPQHF
TGTGCCAGCAATCTCTATATCGGGACAGAAAATCAGCCCCAGCATTTT
>TRBV5-1|-|TRBJ1-1|once
CASSPRGGTEAFF
TGCGCCAGCAGCCCGAGGGGGGGCACTGAAGCTTTCTTT
>TRBV19|TRBD1|TRBJ1-2|-
CASSIGTGNYGYTF
TGTGCCAGTAGTATCGGGACAGGGAACTATGGCTACACCTTC
>TRBV5-6|-|TRBJ2-5|-
CASTSRLETQYF
TGTGCCAGCACCTCCCGGTTGGAGACCCAGTACTTC
>TRBV12-5|TRBD1|TRBJ1-5|-
CASGLGQGSNQPQHF
TGTGCTAGTGGCCTCGGACAGGGGAGCAATCAGCCCCAGCATTTT
>TRBV10-1|TRBD1|TRBJ1-2|few
CASSISRGQGVAGYTF
TGCGCCAGCAGTATAAGTAGGGGACAGGGGGTCGCTGGCTACACCTTC
>TRBV18|TRBD2|TRBJ2-3|-
CASSPLSGGIADTQYF
TGTGCCAGCTCACCACTCTCGGGAGGAATCGCAGATACGCAGTATTTT
>TRBV19|TRBD2|TRBJ2-5|-
CASRDGGVGETQYF
TGTGCCAGTAGGGACGGGGGGGTAGGAGAGACCCAGTACTTC
>TRBV7-6|TRBD1|TRBJ2-7|-
CASSPDRGPYEQYF
TGTGCCAGCAGCCCCGACAGGGGGCCCTACGAGCAGTACTTC
>TRBV5-1|-|TRBJ2-7|-
CASSSLGGRDEQYF
TGCGCCAGCAGCTCCTTAGGAGGCAGAGACGAGCAGTACTTC
>TRBV9|-|TRBJ2-1|-
CASSGGQVGGIYNEQFF
TGTGCCAGCAGCGGAGGACAGGTCGGGGGCATCTACAATGAGCAGTTCTTC
>TRBV9|-|TRBJ1-6|-
CASSVAAGNNSPLHF
TGTGCCAGCAGCGTAGCGGCAGGGAATAATTCACCCCTCCACTTT
>TRBV7-9|TRBD1|TRBJ1-1|-
CASSLTGADTEAFF
TGTGCCAGCAGCTTAACAGGGGCGGACACTGAAGCTTTCTTT
>TRBV7-8|TRBD1|TRBJ2-1|-
CASSRNRGNEQFF
TGTGCCAGCAGCCGCAACAGGGGAAATGAGCAGTTCTTC
>TRBV10-3|-|TRBJ1-2|-
CAIRGGSYGYTF
TGTGCCATCCGGGGGGGCAGCTATGGCTACACCTTC
>TRBV5-1|-|TRBJ2-3|-
CASSYEGGPDTQYF
TGCGCCAGCAGCTACGAGGGGGGGCCAGATACGCAGTATTTT